These 7 T cell receptor beta chains were all obtained from the same sample, sequenced in a study of Ad26.COV2.S vaccination and SARS-CoV-2 variants. Noted treatment: some 20 received Ad26.COV2.S at low or high dose, single or two shots; 5 received placebo; per-sample allocation not given. It was on day 63 after the first vaccine or placebo injection that samples were taken. Clones were read by immunoSEQ multiplex PCR, and TCRdb kept only the in-frame ones, dropping some. The profile covers approximately 350,000 clones, with 80% to 90% appearing a single time and roughly 3.6% taken by the ten largest. Here the sequenced sample was peripheral blood, taken in a trial of Ad26.COV2.S vaccine versus placebo. These receptors were obtained from a person aged 18 to 59 who received the Ad26.COV2.S COVID-19 vaccine or a placebo.

The chain joins TRBV5-1 to TRBJ2-5, with 12 positions matching TRBD1. Germline loops: CDR1 SGHRS, CDR2 YFSETQ. This CDR3 comprises 17 residues. The V gene end was trimmed by 1 base and the J gene end by 1 base; junction bases not matched to a gene: 5. Here the CDR3 reads CASSLIRDRGLQETQYF. As DNA, the CDR3 is TGCGCCAGCAGCTTGATTAGGGACAGGGGGCTCCAAGAGACCCAGTACTTC.

The chain couples TRBV6-6 to TRBJ1-1; TRBD1 might be the D (5 bases). The CDR3 runs to 15 residues. V dropped 6 bases and J dropped 1 base, with 15 bases sitting between them. In germline, CDR1 is MNHNY, CDR2 SVGAGI (reference sequence). The CDR3 loop reads CASRPGENRNTEAFF. Here the CDR3 DNA reads TGTGCCAGCAGACCGGGGGAAAACAGGAACACTGAAGCTTTCTTT.

V gene TRBV7-3 combines with J gene TRBJ1-1, with no clear D. V was cut by 6 bases and J by 1 base, with 12 bases left in between. The V gene's germline CDR1 is SGHTA and CDR2 FQGTGA. CDR3 length: 14 residues. The CDR3 DNA reads as TGTGCCAGCAGTTACCGTGGAGCGAACACTGAAGCTTTCTTT. Protein sequence: CASSYRGANTEAFF.

The rearrangement joins TRBV6-5 to TRBJ1-4, with 7 bases that match TRBD1. This CDR3 is 14 amino acids long. CDR1 is MNHEY and CDR2 is SVGAGI in the germline V gene. With V trimmed by 6 bases and J by 8 bases, 9 bases remained unmatched. The CDR3 reads CASSRTGSEEKLFF. In nucleotides, the CDR3 is TGTGCCAGCAGCCGGACAGGATCGGAGGAAAAACTGTTTTTT.

The CDR3 sequence is CASSEGGRPRNTEAFF. In nucleotides, the CDR3 is TGTGCCAGCAGTGAAGGGGGGCGACCTCGGAACACTGAAGCTTTCTTT. This chain uses TRBV25-1 with TRBJ1-1; weak D call: TRBD1 (6 bases). The germline V gene has CDR1 MGHDK and CDR2 SYGVNS. The CDR3 sequence is 16 residues long. The ends were cut back, 2 bases at V and 1 base at J, with 14 bases in the middle. The full variable domain, rest sourced from reference TRBV25-1 and TRBJ1-1, is EADIYQTPRYLVIGTGKKITLECSQTMGHDKMYWYQQDPGMELHLIHYSYGVNSTEKGDLSSESTVSRIRTEHFPLTLESARPSHTSQYLCASSEGGRPRNTEAFFGQGTRLTVV.

This clone was seen a handful of times. The chain carries TRBV7-9 and TRBJ2-7, with a possible D match to TRBD2 (6 bases). The V end lost 5 bases, the J end lost 2 bases, and 13 bases lay between the germline ends. This CDR3 has 14 residues. Germline V gene sequence: CDR1 SEHNR, CDR2 FQNEAQ (reference sequence). CDR3 nucleotides: TGTGCCAGCAGCCCGCGGGGACGGGCCTACGAGCAGTACTTC. It encodes CASSPRGRAYEQYF. Looking up the rest from reference TRBV7-9 and TRBJ2-7 gives the full variable domain: DTGVSQNPRHKITKRGQNVTFRCDPISEHNRLYWYRQTLGQGPEFLTYFQNEAQLEKSRLLSDRFSAERPKGSFSTLEIQRTEQGDSAMYLCASSPRGRAYEQYFGPGTRLTVT.

The rearrangement links TRBV27 to TRBJ2-7; no clear D gene. In germline, CDR1 is MNHEY, CDR2 SMNVEV (reference sequence). The CDR3 consists of 16 residues. With 2 bases removed from V and 0 bases from J, the gap between germline ends came to 14 bases. The chain's CDR3 is CASSLTPLVPSYEQYF. CDR3 sequence (DNA): TGTGCCAGCAGTTTAACCCCCCTAGTTCCCTCCTACGAGCAGTACTTC.